Listed here are 25 T cell receptor beta chains from one sample, sequenced in a study of blood T cell repertoires in COVID-19. TCRdb's copy holds only in-frame clones and misses some; the assay was immunoSEQ multiplex PCR. Of around 340,000 clones in the sample, roughly 85% are singletons; the top ten hold 3.5% to 4.5%. Sequencing was performed on PBMCs or T cells enriched from blood (not recorded which). These receptors were obtained from a woman in her thirties or forties with acute COVID-19.

This clone was seen a few times. CDR3 sequence (DNA): TGTGCCAGCTCCAGAGGGCAGCCACCCTACGAGCAGTACTTC. Encoded protein: CASSRGQPPYEQYF. This rearrangement joins TRBV19 to TRBJ2-7; possibly TRBD2 for D (5 bases). The CDR3 has 14 amino acids. V was cut by 9 bases and J by 2 bases, with 17 bases left in between. Germline V gives CDR1 LNHDA, CDR2 SQIVND (reference sequence).

The chain carries TRBV27 and TRBJ1-2; a weak D match, TRBD1 (5 bases). Germline CDR1 is MNHEY and CDR2 is SMNVEV (reference sequence). Trimming took 2 bases from V and 0 from J, leaving 10 bases between them. This CDR3 is 15 amino acids long. CDR3 nucleotide sequence: TGTGCCAGCAGTTTAGGTACAGGTTCTAACTATGGCTACACCTTC. It yields the protein CASSLGTGSNYGYTF.

The chain has TRBV18 and TRBJ1-6; D remains unclear. With 1 base removed from V and 4 bases from J, the gap between germline ends came to 11 bases. Germline V gene lookup returns CDR1 KGHSH and CDR2 LQKENI. The CDR3 consists of 16 residues. The CDR3 protein is CASSPRGGKYNSPLHF. The CDR3 coding sequence is TGTGCCAGCTCACCACGAGGAGGAAAGTATAATTCACCCCTCCACTTT. Together with reference TRBV18 and TRBJ1-6, the CDR3 gives the full variable domain: NAGVMQNPRHLVRRRGQEARLRCSPMKGHSHVYWYRQLPEEGLKFMVYLQKENIIDESGMPKERFSAEFPKEGPSILRIQQVVRGDSAAYFCASSPRGGKYNSPLHFGNGTRLTVT.

The CDR3 here is CASTPQYNSPLHF. CDR3 DNA: TGTGCCAGCACCCCGCAGTATAATTCACCCCTCCACTTT. The chain carries TRBV6-5 and TRBJ1-6; D unresolved. V lost 7 bases and J lost 4, with 8 bases in between. CDR3 size: 13 residues. Germline CDR1 reads MNHEY; CDR2 reads SVGAGI.

The CDR3 region is CASSPRDRGGYGYTF. The DNA of the CDR3 is TGTGCCAGCAGTCCACGGGACAGGGGTGGCTATGGCTACACCTTC. The chain has TRBV6-5 and TRBJ1-2, with TRBD1 matching over 10 bases. The CDR3 consists of 15 residues. Germline assignment: CDR1 MNHEY and CDR2 SVGAGI. V lost 5 bases, J lost 4 bases, and 7 bases stayed unmatched.

This rearrangement joins TRBV4-3 to TRBJ1-4; D is undetermined. The germline gives CDR1 LGHNA, CDR2 YSLEER. This CDR3 is 13 amino acids long. V was shortened by 1 base and J by 7 bases, with 7 bases between the two germline ends. CDR3 in DNA: TGCGCCAGCAGCCAAGGGGGAGCTGAAAAACTGTTTTTT. Its translation is CASSQGGAEKLFF.

The rearrangement uses TRBV9 and TRBJ2-1; maybe TRBD1 (5 bases). Trimming left V 4 bases short and J 7 bases short, with 9 bases between. CDR1 is SGDLS, CDR2 YYNGEE, per germline. The CDR3 is 12 amino acids. CDR3 coding DNA: TGTGCCAGCAGCAACAGGCGGAATGAGCAGTTCTTC. This translates into CASSNRRNEQFF. Looking up the rest from reference TRBV9 and TRBJ2-1 gives the full variable domain: DSGVTQTPKHLITATGQRVTLRCSPRSGDLSVYWYQQSLDQGLQFLIQYYNGEERAKGNILERFSAQQFPDLHSELNLSSLELGDSALYFCASSNRRNEQFFGPGTRLTVL.

A few counts support this clone. The chain couples TRBV29-1 to TRBJ1-2; 8 bases align to TRBD1. CDR3 length: 16 residues. The germline gives CDR1 SQVTM, CDR2 ANQGSEA. The J segment lost 8 bases and the V segment lost 2 bases, leaving 16 bases of the junction unmatched. The DNA of the CDR3 is TGCAGCGTTGAACCCGGACAGGGCGTTGGCAATCGGGGCTACACCTTC. As protein: CSVEPGQGVGNRGYTF.

The rearrangement links TRBV6-6 to TRBJ2-5; 7 nucleotides align to TRBD1. Per germline, CDR1 MNHNY and CDR2 SVGAGI (reference sequence). The length of the CDR3 is 18 residues. V shed 5 bases, J shed 3 bases, and the junction held 18 bases outside the gene matches. In nucleotides, the CDR3 is TGTGCCAGCAGTCCTGACAGGGCCCCGGCGCACGAGGAAGAGACCCAGTACTTC. This translates into CASSPDRAPAHEEETQYF.

This chain uses TRBV15 with TRBJ2-7; TRBD2 agrees at 10 bases. Trimming cost V 0 bases and J 4 bases; bases outside gene matches: 12. CDR1 LNHNV and CDR2 YYDKDF come from the germline V gene (reference sequence). The CDR3 sequence is 18 residues long. CDR3 DNA sequence: TGTGCCACCAGCAGAGATCCGCCGTCTAGCGGGGGACTATACGAGCAGTACTTC. Translation: CATSRDPPSSGGLYEQYF.

The chain carries TRBV5-6 and TRBJ1-2; 7 bases agree with TRBD1. The junction had 15 bases not matched to a gene; V was cut back by 3 bases and J by 1 base. The germline V gene has CDR1 SGHDT and CDR2 YYEEEE. There are 18 residues in the CDR3. CDR3 region: CASSWNYRQGSFNYGYTF. Here the CDR3 DNA reads TGTGCCAGCAGCTGGAACTATCGACAGGGATCCTTTAACTATGGCTACACCTTC.

The V and J genes are TRBV7-9 and TRBJ2-5; 8 bases align to TRBD2. The ends lost 4 bases at V and 1 base at J; junction bases unmatched: 5. The CDR3 length is 15 residues. CDR1 SEHNR and CDR2 FQNEAQ come from the germline V gene (reference sequence). The CDR3 here is CASSYWTSTQETQYF. The CDR3 DNA sequence: TGTGCCAGCAGCTACTGGACTAGCACCCAAGAGACCCAGTACTTC.

The table lists this clone with a few counts. The chain employs TRBV4-3 and TRBJ1-1; 9 bases line up with TRBD1. Germline V gene lookup returns CDR1 LGHNA and CDR2 YSLEER. The trim removed 2 bases at V and 7 bases at J, leaving 5 bases unmatched. The CDR3 loop spans 14 amino acids. The CDR3 protein is CASSQPGQGDEAFF. CDR3 sequence (DNA): TGCGCCAGCAGCCAACCGGGACAGGGAGATGAAGCTTTCTTT.

The rearrangement uses TRBV21-1 and TRBJ1-1. TRBV21-1 is listed as a pseudogene. The CDR3 runs to 15 residues. In DNA form, the CDR3 reads TGTGCCAGCGTCCGGGGATTTATGATCAGTACTGAAGCTTTCTTT. Its translation is CASVRGFMISTEAFF.

V usage is TRBV9 and J usage is TRBJ1-4; TRBD1 matches at 11 bases. V was pared by 4 bases and J by 5 bases, with 7 bases of the junction left unmatched. Germline CDR1 SGDLS, CDR2 YYNGEE. The CDR3 sequence is 16 residues long. CDR3 loop: CASSPGTGGSNEKLFF. In nucleotides, the CDR3 is TGTGCCAGCAGCCCGGGGACAGGGGGGTCCAATGAAAAACTGTTTTTT.

This sequence joins TRBV6-7 and TRBJ1-2, with TRBD1 matching over 9 bases. TRBV6-7 falls under the ORF class, with uncertain function. Germline trimming cut 4 bases from V and 3 bases from J; bases unmatched to any gene: 9. This CDR3 comprises 16 residues. This CDR3 reads CASSCPPTGGYYGYTF. CDR3 DNA: TGTGCCAGCAGTTGCCCACCGACAGGGGGATACTATGGCTACACCTTC.

The rearrangement links TRBV14 to TRBJ2-2, with D tentatively TRBD1 (6 bases). Germline values: CDR1 SGHDN, CDR2 FVKESK. The CDR3 is 13 amino acids. Trimming took off 5 bases at V and 6 bases at J, with 10 bases between the two ends. CDR3 bases: TGTGCCAGCAGCGGAAACAGGGCCGGGGAGCTGTTTTTT. Protein product: CASSGNRAGELFF. Full variable domain (missing parts from reference TRBV14 and TRBJ2-2): EAGVTQFPSHSVIEKGQTVTLRCDPISGHDNLYWYRRVMGKEIKFLLHFVKESKQDESGMPNNRFLAERTGGTYSTLKVQPAELEDSGVYFCASSGNRAGELFFGEGSRLTVL.

About this clone itself: Additional DNA sequences in this sample encode the identical CDR3. The V and J genes are TRBV15 and TRBJ1-6; TRBD1 aligns across 10 bases. This CDR3 spans 15 amino acids. Germline trimming cut 2 bases from V and 7 bases from J; bases unmatched to any gene: 2. Germline V gene sequence: CDR1 LNHNV, CDR2 YYDKDF (reference sequence). The CDR3 DNA sequence: TGTGCCACCAGCAGAAAGACAGGGGGCAATTCACCCCTCCACTTT. Its protein is CATSRKTGGNSPLHF.

V gene TRBV20-1 combines with J gene TRBJ2-7; D might be TRBD2 (5 bases). The germline gives CDR1 DFQATT, CDR2 SNEGSKA (reference sequence). The CDR3 spans 10 residues. Trimming shortened V by 6 bases and J by 5 bases, and 8 bases separated the two germline ends. The CDR3 DNA is TGCAGTGCCGGGAAAGACGAGCAGTACTTC. This codes for CSAGKDEQYF.

The chain uses TRBV3-1 (or the pseudogene TRBV3-2) and TRBJ2-3; TRBD2 is a possible D gene (7 bases). The CDR3 has 14 residues. Germline V gene sequence: CDR1 LGHDT, CDR2 YNNKEL (reference sequence). Trimming left V 5 bases short and J 6 bases short, with 15 bases between. The CDR3 loop reads CASSTRGARDTQYF. DNA for the CDR3: TGTGCCAGCAGCACACGGGGGGCGCGGGATACGCAGTATTTT.

The rearrangement uses TRBV2 and TRBJ1-4; TRBD1 might be the D (5 bases). The CDR3 has 14 residues. Deletions cut 6 bases from V and 4 bases from J, with 12 bases between. Per germline, CDR1 SNHLY and CDR2 FYNNEI. The CDR3 spells CASRPGTLNEKLFF. The CDR3, as DNA: TGTGCCAGCAGACCCGGGACTCTTAATGAAAAACTGTTTTTT.

This chain connects TRBV29-1 to TRBJ2-2; the D gene is possibly TRBD2 (6 bases). Between the trimmed V and J ends, which lost 4 bases and 7 bases, there was a span of 16 bases. Looked up from germline, CDR1 is SQVTM and CDR2 is ANQGSEA. This CDR3 is built from 14 residues. CDR3 sequence reads: CSVGQGGYSGELFF. The CDR3 coding sequence is TGCAGCGTTGGACAAGGAGGGTATAGCGGGGAGCTGTTTTTT.

The chain carries TRBV6-2 or TRBV6-3 and TRBJ2-3; D perhaps matches TRBD2 (5 bases). V lost 6 bases, J lost 3 bases, and 19 bases lay in between. The CDR3 sequence is 16 residues long. CDR1 and CDR2 (germline): MNHEY, SVGEGT. The CDR3 DNA reads TGTGCCAGCAGCCTACTCGGGGTTTCGGGTACAGATACGCAGTATTTT. This translates into CASSLLGVSGTDTQYF.

The CDR3 is CASSEFPAVGQYF. For the CDR3, the DNA is TGTGCCAGCAGTGAATTCCCTGCGGTTGGGCAGTACTTC. The chain couples TRBV6-1 to TRBJ2-4; no definite D call. The CDR3 runs 13 residues. Germline CDR1 MNHNS, CDR2 SASEGT. Between the trimmed V and J ends, which lost 2 bases and 13 bases, there was a span of 15 bases.

The chain carries TRBV6-5 and TRBJ1-4; D perhaps matches TRBD1 (5 bases). Germline assignment: CDR1 MNHEY and CDR2 SVGAGI. CDR3 length: 14 residues. Trimming pared 6 bases from V and 3 bases from J, leaving 11 bases between. The CDR3 nucleotides are TGTGCCAGCAGGGACGCGGGACCTAATGAAAAACTGTTTTTT. Residues: CASRDAGPNEKLFF.